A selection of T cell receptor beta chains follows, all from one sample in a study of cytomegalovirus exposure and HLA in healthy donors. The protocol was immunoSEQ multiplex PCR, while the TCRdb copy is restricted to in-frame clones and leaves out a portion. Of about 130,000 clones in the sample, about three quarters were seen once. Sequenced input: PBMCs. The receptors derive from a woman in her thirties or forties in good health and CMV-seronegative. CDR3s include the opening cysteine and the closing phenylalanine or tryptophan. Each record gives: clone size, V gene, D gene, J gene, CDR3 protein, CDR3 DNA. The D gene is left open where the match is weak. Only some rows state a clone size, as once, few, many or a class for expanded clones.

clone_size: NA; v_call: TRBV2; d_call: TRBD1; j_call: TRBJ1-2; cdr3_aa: CASRGTGGWYGYTF; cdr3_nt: TGTGCCAGCAGAGGGACAGGGGGTTGGTATGGCTACACCTTC
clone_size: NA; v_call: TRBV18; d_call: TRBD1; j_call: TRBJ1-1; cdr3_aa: CASSSDRESAFF; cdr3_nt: TGTGCCAGCTCGTCCGACAGGGAGAGTGCTTTCTTT
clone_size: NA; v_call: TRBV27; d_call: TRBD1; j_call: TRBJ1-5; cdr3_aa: CASAGGVYNQPQHF; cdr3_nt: TGTGCCAGCGCAGGGGGCGTTTACAATCAGCCCCAGCATTTT
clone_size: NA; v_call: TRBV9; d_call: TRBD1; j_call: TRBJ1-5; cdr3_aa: CASSLGQGDQPQHF; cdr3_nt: TGTGCCAGCAGCCTGGGACAGGGGGACCAGCCCCAGCATTTT
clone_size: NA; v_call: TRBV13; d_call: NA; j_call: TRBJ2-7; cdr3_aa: CASSTTGTTYEQYF; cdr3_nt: TGTGCCAGCAGCACAACCGGGACAACCTACGAGCAGTACTTC
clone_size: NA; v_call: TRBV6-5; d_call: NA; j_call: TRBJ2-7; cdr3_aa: CASSQGPEQYF; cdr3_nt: TGTGCCAGCAGTCAGGGTCCCGAGCAGTACTTC
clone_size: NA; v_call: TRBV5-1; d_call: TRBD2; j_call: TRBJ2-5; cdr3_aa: CASSSGLAGGPGETQYF; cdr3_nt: TGCGCCAGCAGCTCCGGACTAGCGGGGGGGCCGGGGGAGACCCAGTACTTC
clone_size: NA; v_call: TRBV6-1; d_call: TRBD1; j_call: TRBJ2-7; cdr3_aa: CASRNDRDRHEQYF; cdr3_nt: TGTGCCAGCAGGAACGACAGGGACCGCCACGAGCAGTACTTC
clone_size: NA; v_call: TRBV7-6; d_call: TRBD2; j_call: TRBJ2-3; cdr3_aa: CASSSQGLAGIDTQYF; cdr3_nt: TGTGCCAGCAGCTCCCAGGGGCTAGCGGGAATCGATACGCAGTATTTT
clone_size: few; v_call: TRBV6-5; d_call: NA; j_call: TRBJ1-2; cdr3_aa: CASSYSGRARGGYTF; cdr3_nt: TGTGCCAGCAGTTACTCGGGCAGGGCTCGAGGTGGCTACACCTTC
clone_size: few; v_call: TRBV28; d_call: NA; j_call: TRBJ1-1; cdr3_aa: CASSLTGKNTEAFF; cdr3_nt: TGTGCCAGCAGTTTGACGGGGAAGAACACTGAAGCTTTCTTT
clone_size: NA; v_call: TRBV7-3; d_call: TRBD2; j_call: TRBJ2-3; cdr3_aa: CASSLLAGTTDTQYF; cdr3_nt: TGTGCCAGCAGCTTACTAGCGGGGACCACAGATACGCAGTATTTT
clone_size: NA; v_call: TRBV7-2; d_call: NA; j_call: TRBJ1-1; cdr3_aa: CASSLEGDRAEAFF; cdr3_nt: TGTGCCAGCAGCTTAGAGGGGGACCGCGCTGAAGCTTTCTTT
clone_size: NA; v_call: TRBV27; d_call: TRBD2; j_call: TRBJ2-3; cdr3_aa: CASSLIYFSGGNTDTQYF; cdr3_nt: TGTGCCAGCAGCCTAATATACTTTAGCGGGGGGAACACAGATACGCAGTATTTT
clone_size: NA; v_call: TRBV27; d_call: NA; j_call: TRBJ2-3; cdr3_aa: CASSSTTRTDTQYF; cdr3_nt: TGTGCCAGCAGTTCGACTACTCGCACAGATACGCAGTATTTT
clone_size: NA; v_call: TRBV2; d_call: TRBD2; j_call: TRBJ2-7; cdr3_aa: CASSEDPGLGYEQYF; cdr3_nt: TGTGCCAGCAGTGAAGACCCGGGACTAGGCTACGAGCAGTACTTC
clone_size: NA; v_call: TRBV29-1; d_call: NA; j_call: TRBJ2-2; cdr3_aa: CSVEDPLVRPGELFF; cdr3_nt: TGCAGCGTTGAAGATCCACTAGTTCGCCCCGGGGAGCTGTTTTTT
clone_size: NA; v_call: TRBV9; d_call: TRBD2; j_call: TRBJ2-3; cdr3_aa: CASSVTPGTSGGDTQYF; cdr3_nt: TGTGCCAGCAGCGTAACCCCAGGTACTAGCGGGGGAGATACGCAGTATTTT
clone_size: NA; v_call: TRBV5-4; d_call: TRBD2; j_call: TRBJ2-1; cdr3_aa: CASSLGGLAGPSYNEQFF; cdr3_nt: TGTGCCAGCAGCTTGGGGGGCTTAGCGGGCCCCTCCTACAATGAGCAGTTCTTC
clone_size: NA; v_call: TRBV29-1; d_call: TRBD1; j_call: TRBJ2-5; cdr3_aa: CSVHGQGIETQYF; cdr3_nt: TGCAGCGTCCACGGACAGGGGATTGAGACCCAGTACTTC
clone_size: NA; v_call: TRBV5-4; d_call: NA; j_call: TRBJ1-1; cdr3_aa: CASSFPGSEAFF; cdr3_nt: TGTGCCAGCAGCTTCCCGGGGTCTGAAGCTTTCTTT
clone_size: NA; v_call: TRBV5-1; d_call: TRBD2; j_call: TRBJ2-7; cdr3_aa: CASKRESSGGSLYEQYF; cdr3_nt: TGCGCCAGCAAGCGGGAATCCTCTGGCGGGAGCCTCTACGAGCAGTACTTC
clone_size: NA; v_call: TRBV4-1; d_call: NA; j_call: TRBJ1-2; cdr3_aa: CASSQEPGLSNYGYTF; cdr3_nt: TGCGCCAGCAGCCAAGAGCCAGGGCTATCTAACTATGGCTACACCTTC
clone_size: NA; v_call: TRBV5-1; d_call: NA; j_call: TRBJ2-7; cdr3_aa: CASSLAPSAQSYEQYF; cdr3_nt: TGCGCCAGCAGCTTGGCTCCATCCGCACAGAGCTACGAGCAGTACTTC
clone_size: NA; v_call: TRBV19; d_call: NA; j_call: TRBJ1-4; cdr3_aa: CASSIRNEKLFF; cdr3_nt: TGTGCCAGTAGTATCCGTAATGAAAAACTGTTTTTT
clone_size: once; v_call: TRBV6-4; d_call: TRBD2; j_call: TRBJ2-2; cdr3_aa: CASSVTSGGYTGELFF; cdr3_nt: TGTGCCAGCAGTGTGACTAGCGGGGGTTACACCGGGGAGCTGTTTTTT
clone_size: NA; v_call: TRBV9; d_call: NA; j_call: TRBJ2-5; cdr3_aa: CASSPRSRQQETQYF; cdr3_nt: TGTGCCAGCAGCCCCCGTTCGCGTCAACAAGAGACCCAGTACTTC
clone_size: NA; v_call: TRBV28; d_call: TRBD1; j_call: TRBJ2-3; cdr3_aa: CASRSGQGTDTQYF; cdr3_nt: TGTGCCAGTCGCTCGGGACAGGGCACAGATACGCAGTATTTT
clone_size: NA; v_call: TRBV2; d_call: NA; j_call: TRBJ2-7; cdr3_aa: CASSFTGTQQYF; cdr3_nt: TGTGCCAGCAGTTTTACAGGCACCCAGCAGTACTTC
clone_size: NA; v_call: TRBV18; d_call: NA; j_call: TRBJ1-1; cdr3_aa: CASSPSREGEAFF; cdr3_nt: TGTGCCAGCTCACCAAGCAGGGAGGGTGAAGCTTTCTTT
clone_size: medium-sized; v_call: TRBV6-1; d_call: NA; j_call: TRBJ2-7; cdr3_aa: CASGWERPEQYF; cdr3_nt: TGTGCCAGCGGGTGGGAGCGGCCGGAGCAGTACTTC
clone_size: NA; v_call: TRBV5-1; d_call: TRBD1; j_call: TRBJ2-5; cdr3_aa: CASSRGQGGREQYF; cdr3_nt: TGCGCCAGCAGCCGGGGACAGGGTGGAAGGGAGCAGTACTTC
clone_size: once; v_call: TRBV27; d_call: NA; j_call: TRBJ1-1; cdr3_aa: CASSLGAGLVTEAFF; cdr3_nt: TGTGCCAGCAGTTTAGGGGCGGGGTTGGTCACTGAAGCTTTCTTT
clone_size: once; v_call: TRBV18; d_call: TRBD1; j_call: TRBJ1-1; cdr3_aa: CASSRTTGDFAEAFF; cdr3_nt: TGTGCCAGCTCACGGACTACAGGGGATTTCGCTGAAGCTTTCTTT
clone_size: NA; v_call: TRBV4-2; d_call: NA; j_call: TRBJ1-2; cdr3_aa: CASSQVDEQAYGYTF; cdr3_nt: TGTGCCAGCAGCCAAGTGGATGAACAGGCCTATGGCTACACCTTC
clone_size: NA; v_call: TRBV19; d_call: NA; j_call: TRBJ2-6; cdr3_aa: CASSMGGRAGANGLTF; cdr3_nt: TGTGCCAGTAGTATGGGGGGTCGGGCTGGGGCCAACGGCCTGACTTTC
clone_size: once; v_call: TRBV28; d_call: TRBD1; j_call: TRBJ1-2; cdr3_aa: CASSPGQGGRGYTF; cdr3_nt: TGTGCCAGCAGTCCGGGACAGGGGGGAAGGGGCTACACCTTC
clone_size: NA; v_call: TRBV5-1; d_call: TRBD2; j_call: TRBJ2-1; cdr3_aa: CASSLEGLAEEQFF; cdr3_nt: TGCGCCAGCAGCTTGGAGGGACTAGCTGAAGAGCAGTTCTTC
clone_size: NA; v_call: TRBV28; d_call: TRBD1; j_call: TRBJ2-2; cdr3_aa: CASSSLGGTATGELFF; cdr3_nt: TGTGCCAGCAGTTCCCTCGGTGGGACAGCCACCGGGGAGCTGTTTTTT
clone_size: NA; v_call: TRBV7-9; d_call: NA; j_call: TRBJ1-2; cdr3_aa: CASSFGTPYTF; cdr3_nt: TGTGCCAGCAGCTTTGGGACACCCTACACCTTC
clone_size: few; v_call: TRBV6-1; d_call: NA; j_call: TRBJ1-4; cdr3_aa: CATSGSGRSTNEKLFF; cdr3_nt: TGTGCCACCAGTGGGTCAGGGCGTTCAACTAATGAAAAACTGTTTTTT
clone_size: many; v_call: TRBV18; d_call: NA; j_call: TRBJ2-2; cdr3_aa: CASSANTGELFF; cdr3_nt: TGTGCCAGCTCAGCGAATACCGGGGAGCTGTTTTTT
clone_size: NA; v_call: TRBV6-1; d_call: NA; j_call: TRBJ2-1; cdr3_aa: CASSAGLLSYNEQFF; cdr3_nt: TGTGCCAGCAGTGCGGGACTCCTATCCTACAATGAGCAGTTCTTC